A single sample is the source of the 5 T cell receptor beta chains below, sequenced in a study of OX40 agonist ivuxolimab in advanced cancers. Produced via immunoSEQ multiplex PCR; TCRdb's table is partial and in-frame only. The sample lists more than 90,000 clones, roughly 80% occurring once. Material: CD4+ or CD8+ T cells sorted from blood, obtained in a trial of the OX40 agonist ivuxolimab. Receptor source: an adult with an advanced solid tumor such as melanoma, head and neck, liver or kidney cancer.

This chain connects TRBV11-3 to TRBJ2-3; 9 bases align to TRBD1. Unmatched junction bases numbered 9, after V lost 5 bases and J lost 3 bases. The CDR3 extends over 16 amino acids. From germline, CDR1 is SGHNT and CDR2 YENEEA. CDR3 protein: CASSPGTGSRTDTQYF. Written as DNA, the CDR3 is TGTGCCAGCAGCCCTGGGACAGGGAGTCGGACAGATACGCAGTATTTT.

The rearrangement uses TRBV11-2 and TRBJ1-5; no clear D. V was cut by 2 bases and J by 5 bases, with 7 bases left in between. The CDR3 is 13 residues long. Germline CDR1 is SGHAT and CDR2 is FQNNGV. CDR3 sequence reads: CASSLSGYQPQHF. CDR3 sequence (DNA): TGTGCCAGCAGCTTAAGCGGTTATCAGCCCCAGCATTTT.

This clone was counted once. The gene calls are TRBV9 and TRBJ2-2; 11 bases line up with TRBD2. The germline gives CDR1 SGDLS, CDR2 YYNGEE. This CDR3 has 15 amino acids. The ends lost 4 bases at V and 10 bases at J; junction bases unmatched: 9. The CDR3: CASSRTSGSSKELFF. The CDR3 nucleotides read TGTGCCAGCAGCCGAACTAGCGGGAGCTCCAAGGAGCTGTTTTTT.

CDR3 in DNA: TGTGCCAGCAGCTTGCGTGGGCAGTATAGCAATCAGCCCCAGCATTTT. Amino acids: CASSLRGQYSNQPQHF. The rearrangement uses TRBV5-8 and TRBJ1-5; D remains unclear. CDR3 length equals 16 residues. V lost 1 base and J 0 bases, leaving 11 bases between the germline ends. From germline, CDR1 is SGHTS and CDR2 YDEGEE. Looking up the rest from reference TRBV5-8 and TRBJ1-5 gives the full variable domain: EAGVTQSPTHLIKTRGQQATLRCSPISGHTSVYWYQQALGLGLQFLLWYDEGEERNRGNFPPRFSGRQFPNYSSELNVNALELEDSALYLCASSLRGQYSNQPQHFGDGTRLSIL.

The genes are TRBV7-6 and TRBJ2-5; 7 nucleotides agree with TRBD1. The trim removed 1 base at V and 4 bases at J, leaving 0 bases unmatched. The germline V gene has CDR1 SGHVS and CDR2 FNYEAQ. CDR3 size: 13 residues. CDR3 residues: CASSLGQGETQYF. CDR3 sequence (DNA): TGTGCCAGCAGCTTAGGACAGGGAGAGACCCAGTACTTC.